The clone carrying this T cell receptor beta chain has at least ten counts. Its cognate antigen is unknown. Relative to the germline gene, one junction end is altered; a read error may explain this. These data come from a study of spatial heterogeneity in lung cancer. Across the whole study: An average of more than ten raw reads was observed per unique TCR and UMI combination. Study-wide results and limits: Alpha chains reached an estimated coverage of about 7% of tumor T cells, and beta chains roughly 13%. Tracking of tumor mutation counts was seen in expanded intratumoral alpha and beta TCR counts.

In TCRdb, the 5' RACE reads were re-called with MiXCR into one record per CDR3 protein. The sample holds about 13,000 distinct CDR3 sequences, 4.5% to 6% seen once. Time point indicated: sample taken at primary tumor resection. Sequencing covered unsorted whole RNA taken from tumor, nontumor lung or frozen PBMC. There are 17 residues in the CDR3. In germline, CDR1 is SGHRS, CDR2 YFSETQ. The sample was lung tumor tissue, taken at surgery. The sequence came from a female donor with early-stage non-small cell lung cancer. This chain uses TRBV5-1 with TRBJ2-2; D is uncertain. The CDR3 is CASSFYSLAAKTGELFF. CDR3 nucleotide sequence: TGCGCCAGCAGCTTTTACAGCCTGGCCGCGAAGACCGGGGAGCTGTTTTTT. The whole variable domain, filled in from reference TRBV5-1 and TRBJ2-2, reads KAGVTQTPRYLIKTRGQQVTLSCSPISGHRSVSWYQQTPGQGLQFLFEYFSETQRNKGNFPGRFSGRQFSNSRSEMNVSTLELGDSALYLCASSFYSLAAKTGELFFGEGSRLTVL.